Listed below are T cell receptor beta chains from one sample, sequenced in a study of T cells in Graves' hyperthyroidism and ophthalmopathy. In TCRdb, the multiplex PCR reads were re-called with MiXCR into one record per CDR3 protein. This sample carries hundreds of thousands of distinct CDR3 sequences, over 35% of them seen once, and the ten largest clones take approximately 8.7%. Source material: blood. The receptors come from a man between 18 and 29 years old with Graves' hyperthyroidism. Both conserved end residues are part of each CDR3. Size is omitted from some rows. Given values are once, few, many or a class for expanded clones.

V gene	CDR3 length	J gene	clone size	CDR3 protein
TRBV2	13	TRBJ2-5	few	CASMGLVQETQYF
TRBV29-1	14	TRBJ1-4	-	CSVISGMGNEKLFF
TRBV12-3/TRBV12-4	12	TRBJ2-7	-	CATGQATYEQYF
TRBV7-8	17	TRBJ1-3	-	CASSHPLGASSGNTIYF
TRBV20-1	13	TRBJ2-7	-	CSGSSGSLWEQYF
TRBV10-3	12	TRBJ1-5	-	CAISEPGQHQHF
TRBV20-1	13	TRBJ2-7	-	CSAREGNTGEQYF
TRBV7-8	16	TRBJ1-6	-	CASSLEQGQQNSPLHF
TRBV7-9	16	TRBJ1-2	many	CASSRAGDVGTDGYTF
TRBV12-3/TRBV12-4	14	TRBJ1-1	-	CASRRGRRDTEAFF
TRBV27	17	TRBJ1-2	many	CASSSLGRGSLLEGYTF
TRBV19	15	TRBJ1-1	-	CASIKDQVGTTEAFF
TRBV5-1	17	TRBJ1-1	-	CASSPVGQPWENTEAFF
TRBV7-9	14	TRBJ1-2	once	CASSLLGQGDGYTF
TRBV3-1	14	TRBJ1-4	-	CASSQWDRDEKLFF
TRBV10-3	14	TRBJ1-6	-	CAISEDRGRSPLHF
TRBV25-1	17	TRBJ2-6	-	CASSSGTAYSGANVLTF
TRBV9	15	TRBJ1-1	-	CASSGYSSGPNEAFF
TRBV6-6	15	TRBJ2-7	-	CASSDHIGSSYEQYF
TRBV29-1	13	TRBJ1-2	-	CSVRRQGRRGYTF
TRBV10-3	15	TRBJ2-5	-	CAISGGTGGIETQYF
TRBV20-1	15	TRBJ2-7	-	CSALGTEPYSYEQYF
TRBV3-1	15	TRBJ1-2	-	CASSQDLASLYGYTF
TRBV7-9	16	TRBJ2-7	few	CASSLGRRRESYEQYF
TRBV29-1	14	TRBJ2-5	few	CSGSGTKRSETQYF
TRBV5-1	15	TRBJ2-5	-	CASSLTGQGLETQYF
TRBV7-8	15	TRBJ1-1	-	CASSSKNRGGRQAFF
TRBV29-1	12	TRBJ2-5	many	CSVEEGLGTQYF
TRBV7-9	13	TRBJ1-1	many	CASSQDNGVEAFF
TRBV29-1	11	TRBJ2-7	many	CSVSENYEQYF
TRBV20-1	15	TRBJ2-2	-	CSAPTSPGYTGELFF
TRBV20-1	14	TRBJ2-5	-	CSAKAGQGGVTQYF